This T cell receptor (beta chain) derives from a study of blood T cell repertoires in COVID-19. Study background: Samples representing acute and convalescent COVID-19 were sourced from the United States, Italy and Spain.

The CDR3 loop spans 13 amino acids. J gave up 14 bases and V 4 bases, and 11 bases lay outside the gene matches. Looked up from germline, CDR1 is MNHEY and CDR2 is SVGAGI. In the authors' workflow: Reference gene primer amplification yielded estimated nucleated cell counts. Produced via immunoSEQ multiplex PCR; TCRdb's table is partial and in-frame only. That table supplies the V and J calls and clone size; D and trimming were determined from the DNA. The table includes 280,000 or so clones, more than 70% detected once. The receptor comes from a woman under 40 who had recovered from COVID-19. This rearrangement joins TRBV6-5 to TRBJ1-2; 9 bases line up with TRBD1. Source material: peripheral blood. Here the CDR3 DNA reads TGTGCCAGCAGTTTATTCGACACAGGGGGCGAGACCTTC. Translated: CASSLFDTGGETF.